This T cell receptor (beta chain) appears in the sequencing data of a study of a mutant IDH1 vaccine in newly diagnosed glioma. Assay used: immunoSEQ multiplex PCR; TCRdb lists only in-frame clones, some missing. The sample contains about 32,000 clones, roughly 80% of which appear only once. Looked up from germline, CDR1 is SEHNR and CDR2 is FQNEAQ (reference sequence). With 6 bases removed from V and 4 bases from J, the gap between germline ends came to 15 bases. The CDR3 contains 14 residues. In regard to this clone: What it recognizes is unknown.

Time point meaning: week 35, safety follow-up. A single vaccine dose contained 300 ug of mutant IDH1 20-mer peptide, and topical imiquimod was used with it. This chain links TRBV7-9 with TRBJ1-1, with D perhaps TRBD1 (6 bases). The sample consisted of PBMCs, taken from a glioma patient whose treatment included an IDH1 peptide vaccine. The TCR comes from a woman in her twenties or thirties with glioma. Some clones in this sample may be carry-over from other donors' samples. The CDR3 reads CASSHTGLGTEAFF. CDR3 nucleotides: TGTGCCAGCAGTCACACAGGGTTGGGCACTGAAGCTTTCTTT.